The clone carrying this T cell receptor beta chain has just a few counts. The antigen is undetermined. No neoadjuvant therapy was given before resection to the patients supplying these archived tumor blocks. This record comes from a study of CXCR4 blockade with PD-1 therapy in pancreatic cancer. Findings and caveats of the study: Clone frequency correlated with its number of distinct nucleotide rearrangements. Sequencing covered TCRbeta chains only, not alpha chains. Intratumoral clonality (mean roughly 0.14) exceeded healthy blood (about 0.05) but did not track survival.

Sequencing was performed with immunoSEQ multiplex PCR; in TCRdb, only in-frame clones are kept and a portion is missing. The sample includes around 2,600 clones, around 40% of them seen just once. This clonotype was sampled from a human donor with pancreatic ductal adenocarcinoma. The sample taken for sequencing was tumor tissue.

CDR3 sequence: CASMGLSNTGELFF. The CDR3 nucleotides are TGTGCCAGCATGGGACTCTCGAACACCGGGGAGCTGTTTTTT. This chain connects TRBV6-8 to TRBJ2-2; tentative D call: TRBD2 (6 bases). Germline-derived CDR1 and CDR2 are MNHGY and SAAAGT. V was trimmed by 7 bases and J by 0 bases, leaving 9 bases between them. This CDR3 is 14 amino acids long.